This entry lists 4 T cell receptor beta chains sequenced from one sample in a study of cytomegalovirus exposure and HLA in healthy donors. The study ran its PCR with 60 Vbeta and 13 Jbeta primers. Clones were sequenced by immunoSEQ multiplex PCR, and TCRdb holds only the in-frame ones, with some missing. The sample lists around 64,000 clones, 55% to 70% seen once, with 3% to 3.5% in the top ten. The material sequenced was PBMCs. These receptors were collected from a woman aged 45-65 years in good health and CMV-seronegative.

The CDR3 region has the DNA TGTGCCAGCAGCTTGGGACTAGCGGGAGGTTGGGCAAACTACGAGCAGTACTTC. Its protein product is CASSLGLAGGWANYEQYF. The rearrangement joins TRBV7-2 to TRBJ2-7, with TRBD2 matching over 15 bases. The CDR3 has 18 amino acids. V was pared by 3 bases and J by 3 bases, with 9 bases of the junction left unmatched. The germline CDR1 and CDR2 sequences are SGHTA and FQGNSA.

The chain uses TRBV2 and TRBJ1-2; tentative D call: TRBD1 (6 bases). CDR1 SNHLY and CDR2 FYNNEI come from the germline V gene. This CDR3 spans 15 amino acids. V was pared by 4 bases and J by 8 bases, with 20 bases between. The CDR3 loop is CASSASDSPLWGYTF. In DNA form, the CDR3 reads TGTGCCAGCAGTGCGTCGGACAGCCCGTTATGGGGCTACACCTTC. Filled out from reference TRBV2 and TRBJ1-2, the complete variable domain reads EPEVTQTPSHQVTQMGQEVILRCVPISNHLYFYWYRQILGQKVEFLVSFYNNEISEKSEIFDDQFSVERPDGSNFTLKIRSTKLEDSAMYFCASSASDSPLWGYTFGSGTRLTVV.

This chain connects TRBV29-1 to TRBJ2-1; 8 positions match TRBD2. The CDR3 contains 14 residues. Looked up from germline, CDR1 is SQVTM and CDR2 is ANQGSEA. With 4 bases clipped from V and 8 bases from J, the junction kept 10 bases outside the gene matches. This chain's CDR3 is CSVGYSGEWYEQFF. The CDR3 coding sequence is TGCAGCGTTGGATATAGCGGGGAGTGGTATGAGCAGTTCTTC.

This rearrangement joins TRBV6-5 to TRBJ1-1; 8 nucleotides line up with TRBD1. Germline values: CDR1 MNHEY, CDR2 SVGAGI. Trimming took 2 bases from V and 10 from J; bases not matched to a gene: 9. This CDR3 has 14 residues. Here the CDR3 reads CASSYETGAGVAFF. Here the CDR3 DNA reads TGTGCCAGCAGTTACGAGACAGGGGCGGGTGTAGCTTTCTTT.